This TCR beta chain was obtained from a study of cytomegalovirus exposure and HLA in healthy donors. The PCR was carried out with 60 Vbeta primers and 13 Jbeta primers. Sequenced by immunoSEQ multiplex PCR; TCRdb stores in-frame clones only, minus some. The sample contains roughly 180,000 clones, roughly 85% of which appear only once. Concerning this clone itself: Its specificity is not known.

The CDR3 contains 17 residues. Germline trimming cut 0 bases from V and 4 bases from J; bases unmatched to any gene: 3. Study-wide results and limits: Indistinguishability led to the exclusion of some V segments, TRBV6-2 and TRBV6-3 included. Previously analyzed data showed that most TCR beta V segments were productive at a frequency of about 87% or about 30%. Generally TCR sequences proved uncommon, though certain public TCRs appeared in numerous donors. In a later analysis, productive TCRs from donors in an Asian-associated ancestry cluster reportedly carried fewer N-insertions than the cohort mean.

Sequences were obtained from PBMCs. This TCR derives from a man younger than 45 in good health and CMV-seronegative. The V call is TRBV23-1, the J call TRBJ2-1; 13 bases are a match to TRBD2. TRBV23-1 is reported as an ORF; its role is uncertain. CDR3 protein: CASSQSETSGRYNEQFF. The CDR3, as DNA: TGCGCCAGCAGTCAATCGGAGACTAGCGGGAGGTACAATGAGCAGTTCTTC.